This T cell receptor (beta chain) was documented in a study of T cell responses to AZD1222 COVID-19 vaccine. The method was immunoSEQ multiplex PCR; TCRdb's version includes in-frame clones alone and lacks a portion of them. The sample lists about 110,000 clones, roughly 88% seen once, with approximately 19% in the top ten. CDR3 length equals 14 residues. V lost 6 bases and J 6 bases, leaving 15 bases between the germline ends. Per germline, CDR1 ENHRY and CDR2 SYGVKD. The chain links TRBV10-3 to TRBJ2-1; a possible D gene is TRBD2 (6 bases). This clonotype was sampled from an adult in good health. The sequencing here drew on peripheral blood, taken on day 0 of AZD1222 vaccination. The CDR3 DNA is TGTGCCATCAGGCCGGGACTGCCTTCCAATGAGCAGTTCTTC. Encoded protein: CAIRPGLPSNEQFF.